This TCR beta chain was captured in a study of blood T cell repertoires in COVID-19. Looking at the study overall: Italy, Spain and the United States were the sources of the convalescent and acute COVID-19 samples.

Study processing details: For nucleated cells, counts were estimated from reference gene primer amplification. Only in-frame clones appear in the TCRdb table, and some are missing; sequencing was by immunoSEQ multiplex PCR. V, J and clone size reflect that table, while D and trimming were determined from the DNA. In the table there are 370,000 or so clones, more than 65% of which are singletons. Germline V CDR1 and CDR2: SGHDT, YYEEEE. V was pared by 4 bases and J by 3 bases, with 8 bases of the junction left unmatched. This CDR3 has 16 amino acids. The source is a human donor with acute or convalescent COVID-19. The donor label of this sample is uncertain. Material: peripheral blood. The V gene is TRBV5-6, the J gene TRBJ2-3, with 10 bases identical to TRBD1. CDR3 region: CASSADRGLGTDTQYF. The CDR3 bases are TGTGCCAGCAGCGCCGACAGGGGGCTGGGTACAGATACGCAGTATTTT.